Shown below are 27 T cell receptor beta chains from a single sample sequenced in a study of blood T cell repertoires in COVID-19. Profiling relied on immunoSEQ multiplex PCR, and the TCRdb table lists in-frame clones only, not all of them. Here the sample spans 20,000 to 30,000 clones, 80% to 95% being singletons. Sequenced input: peripheral blood. The receptors originated from a human donor in a cohort sampled during active COVID-19.

The rearrangement joins TRBV5-1 to TRBJ1-1; possible D gene TRBD1, 6 bases. Between the trimmed V and J ends, which lost 2 bases and 0 bases, there was a span of 11 bases. Germline V gene data show CDR1 as SGHRS and CDR2 as YFSETQ. The CDR3 loop spans 15 amino acids. CDR3 amino acids: CASSLSGVLNTEAFF. CDR3 nucleotide sequence: TGCGCCAGCAGCTTATCAGGGGTCCTGAACACTGAAGCTTTCTTT.

V gene TRBV6-5 combines with J gene TRBJ1-2, with TRBD1 identical over 11 bases. Germline V gene data show CDR1 as MNHEY and CDR2 as SVGAGI. CDR3 length: 16 amino acids. With 2 bases clipped from V and 7 bases from J, the junction kept 9 bases outside the gene matches. This CDR3 is CASSYRGQGASSGYTF. The CDR3 DNA reads TGTGCCAGCAGTTACCGCGGACAGGGGGCGTCTAGTGGCTACACCTTC.

The rearrangement joins TRBV18 to TRBJ1-4, with D maybe TRBD1 (5 bases). The V gene lost 3 bases and the J gene lost 7 bases, with 12 bases spanning the gap. The CDR3 has 14 residues. Germline V gives CDR1 KGHSH, CDR2 LQKENI. CDR3 sequence (DNA): TGTGCCAGCTCACCTGGGGGGTACGGTGAAAAACTGTTTTTT. Protein: CASSPGGYGEKLFF.

The V and J genes are TRBV10-3 and TRBJ2-7; possibly TRBD2 for D (5 bases). The V and J ends lost 3 bases and 4 bases respectively, with 10 bases between them. There are 13 residues in the CDR3. In germline, CDR1 is ENHRY, CDR2 SYGVKD. The CDR3 sequence is CAISEGLPYEQYF. The DNA of the CDR3 is TGTGCCATCAGTGAAGGACTCCCTTACGAGCAGTACTTC.

V gene TRBV7-3 combines with J gene TRBJ2-2; 7 bases agree with TRBD1. V dropped 5 bases and J dropped 5; count of bases not matched to a gene: 14. Germline loops: CDR1 SGHTA, CDR2 FQGTGA. This CDR3 region has 17 residues. The CDR3 here is CASSPPGRGLPTGELFF. The CDR3 DNA is TGTGCCAGCAGCCCCCCGGGTAGGGGGCTTCCTACCGGGGAGCTGTTTTTT.

This chain connects TRBV14 to TRBJ1-1; TRBD1 might be the D (5 bases). CDR3 length equals 13 residues. Trimming pared 5 bases from V and 5 bases from J, leaving 12 bases between. CDR1 and CDR2 from the germline V gene are SGHDN and FVKESK. The CDR3 nucleotides read TGTGCCAGCAGCAACCAGGGTGTTACTGAAGCTTTCTTT. Translating it yields CASSNQGVTEAFF.

This chain links TRBV18 with TRBJ1-2; tentatively, D is TRBD1 (6 bases). Germline V CDR1 and CDR2: KGHSH, LQKENI. There are 16 residues in the CDR3. V was clipped by 5 bases and J by 1 base, with 17 bases between them. Written as DNA, the CDR3 is TGTGCCAGCTCAAGCCTCAAGTCGGGACATAACTATGGCTACACCTTC. Amino acid sequence: CASSSLKSGHNYGYTF.

This clone has a handful of counts. The V call is TRBV5-1, the J call TRBJ2-7, with D uncertain. There are 11 residues in the CDR3. Deletions cut 3 bases from V and 1 base from J, with 2 bases between. Germline V CDR1 and CDR2: SGHRS, YFSETQ. The chain's CDR3 is CASSSSYEQYF. CDR3 bases: TGCGCCAGCAGCTCTTCCTACGAGCAGTACTTC.

The V gene is TRBV20-1, the J gene TRBJ2-7; 7 bases are a match to TRBD1. The CDR3 contains 13 residues. J lost 2 bases, V lost 3 bases, and 4 bases had no gene match. The germline gives CDR1 DFQATT, CDR2 SNEGSKA (reference sequence). CDR3 coding DNA: TGCAGTGCTAGTGGGACAGTTACCTACGAGCAGTACTTC. Translation: CSASGTVTYEQYF.

The table lists this clone with a count of one. This rearrangement joins TRBV28 to TRBJ1-1; D is possibly TRBD1 (6 bases). Germline CDR1 is MDHEN and CDR2 is SYDVKM. The CDR3 has 15 residues. Trimming cost V 6 bases and J 6 bases, with 20 bases left between them. This chain's CDR3 is CASSTLGQREPEAFF. The CDR3, as DNA: TGTGCCAGCAGCACCCTCGGACAGAGAGAGCCTGAAGCTTTCTTT.

The chain uses TRBV21-1 and TRBJ2-7; the table's D call, TRBD1, has no DNA check behind it. TRBV21-1 is termed a pseudogene. CDR3 length equals 17 residues. CDR3 in amino acids: CASSKRSTGFLPYEQYF. DNA for the CDR3: TGTGCCAGCAGCAAAAGATCGACAGGGTTCTTACCCTACGAGCAGTACTTC.

This chain joins TRBV6-5 and TRBJ2-7, with 9 positions matching TRBD1. Losses at the gene ends were 6 bases for V and 4 bases for J; bases not matched to a gene: 7. Germline V CDR1 and CDR2: MNHEY, SVGAGI. This CDR3 has 14 amino acids. CDR3 nucleotides: TGTGCCAGCAGCCGTGGGACAGGGACTTACGAGCAGTACTTC. Translated: CASSRGTGTYEQYF.

The rearrangement links TRBV7-2 to TRBJ2-2; maybe TRBD1 (6 bases). CDR3 size: 16 residues. V was cut by 8 bases and J by 5 bases, with 21 bases left in between. The germline V gene encodes CDR1 SGHTA and CDR2 FQGNSA. CDR3 DNA: TGTGCCAGCGGGATCACGGGGACATACGGAACCGGGGAGCTGTTTTTT. It specifies CASGITGTYGTGELFF.

V gene TRBV20-1 combines with J gene TRBJ2-5; D is ambiguous. This CDR3 is built from 11 residues. V shed 3 bases and J shed 9 bases, with 11 bases lying between them. Germline lookup yields CDR1 DFQATT and CDR2 SNEGSKA (reference sequence). The chain's CDR3 is CSASTEPPQYF. DNA for the CDR3: TGCAGTGCTAGTACGGAGCCCCCCCAGTACTTC.

The chain is built from TRBV19 and TRBJ1-5; perhaps TRBD1 as D (5 bases). The germline V and J ends were trimmed by 7 bases and 2 bases, with 12 bases remaining between them. The length of the CDR3 is 14 residues. Germline loops: CDR1 LNHDA, CDR2 SQIVND (reference sequence). Here the CDR3 DNA reads TGTGCCAGTAAACGGGGGGGAGGCAATCAGCCCCAGCATTTT. Protein: CASKRGGGNQPQHF.

The chain joins TRBV2 to TRBJ1-1, with D possibly TRBD1 on 6 matching bases. The V gene's germline CDR1 is SNHLY and CDR2 FYNNEI. Trimming shortened V by 9 bases and J by 1 base, and 18 bases separated the two germline ends. The CDR3 contains 15 residues. This chain's CDR3 is CASKVEGGRNTEAFF. The CDR3 region has the DNA TGTGCCAGTAAGGTGGAGGGGGGGCGGAACACTGAAGCTTTCTTT.

The CDR3 loop is CASSFKGTSGREVGETQYF. CDR3 in DNA: TGCGCCAGCAGCTTTAAGGGGACTAGCGGGAGAGAGGTAGGAGAGACCCAGTACTTC. The chain recombines TRBV5-1 with TRBJ2-5; 14 bases map to TRBD2. Trimming at V came to 2 bases and at J to 4 bases, leaving 13 bases not matched to a gene. Germline CDR1 SGHRS, CDR2 YFSETQ. The CDR3 runs 19 residues.

This chain joins TRBV7-2 and TRBJ2-3; D not certain. The CDR3 loop spans 13 amino acids. The V end was cut by 1 base, the J end by 7 bases, with 9 bases between. Germline V CDR1 and CDR2: SGHTA, FQGNSA. CDR3 loop: CASSLGIDNTQYF. In DNA, the CDR3 is TGTGCCAGCAGCTTAGGAATTGACAATACGCAGTATTTT. The full variable domain, completed using reference TRBV7-2 and TRBJ2-3, is GAGVSQSPSNKVTEKGKDVELRCDPISGHTALYWYRQSLGQGLEFLIYFQGNSAPDKSGLPSDRFSAERTGGSVSTLTIQRTQQEDSAVYLCASSLGIDNTQYFGPGTRLTVL.

V is TRBV20-1 and J is TRBJ1-4; possible D gene TRBD1, 6 bases. Germline CDR1 is DFQATT and CDR2 is SNEGSKA (reference sequence). The CDR3 length is 13 residues. V was trimmed by 3 bases and J by 8 bases, leaving 13 bases between them. The CDR3 sequence is CSASRGAGEKLFF. The CDR3 DNA is TGCAGTGCTAGTCGGGGGGCTGGGGAAAAACTGTTTTTT.

V and J are TRBV5-6 and TRBJ2-1; TRBD1 matches 7 bases. There are 15 residues in the CDR3. V lost 3 bases, J lost 3 bases, and 6 bases stayed unmatched. CDR1 is SGHDT, CDR2 YYEEEE, per germline. CDR3 sequence: CASSSSGQIYNEQFF. Here the CDR3 DNA reads TGTGCCAGCAGCTCCTCGGGACAGATCTACAATGAGCAGTTCTTC.

The chain is built from TRBV7-9 and TRBJ2-3, with 10 bases fitting TRBD2. Germline CDR1 is SEHNR and CDR2 is FQNEAQ (reference sequence). The length of the CDR3 is 16 residues. J was trimmed by 2 bases and V by 5 bases; bases with no gene match: 7. CDR3 amino acids: CASSPIAGGVTDTQYF. For the CDR3, the DNA is TGTGCCAGCAGCCCTATAGCGGGAGGAGTCACAGATACGCAGTATTTT.

This clone was seen a handful of times. The chain combines TRBV5-3 with TRBJ1-5, with 9 bases fitting TRBD1. TRBV5-3 is an open reading frame, and its role is uncertain. There are 16 residues in the CDR3. J lost 4 bases, V lost 4 bases, and 9 bases had no gene match. For the CDR3, the DNA is TGTGCCAGAAGCCCACGGTGGGACAGGGAAAATCAGCCCCAGCATTTT. Its translation: CARSPRWDRENQPQHF.

The sample holds a few counts of this clone. This chain connects TRBV2 to TRBJ2-1; maybe TRBD2 (6 bases). V lost 2 bases, J lost 3 bases, and 14 bases lay in between. The CDR3 spans 16 residues. Germline V lookup: CDR1 SNHLY, CDR2 FYNNEI. The CDR3 nucleotides are TGTGCCAGCAGTGAATGGGGGGAGACGGACTACAATGAGCAGTTCTTC. It is translated as CASSEWGETDYNEQFF.

The rearrangement uses TRBV4-3 and TRBJ1-2; TRBD1 is a possible D gene (5 bases). Germline CDR1 LGHNA, CDR2 YSLEER. Trimming removed 6 bases from V and 4 bases from J, with 18 bases in between. This CDR3 is built from 15 residues. The CDR3 protein is CASSPRAGGAYGYTF. CDR3 DNA sequence: TGCGCCAGCAGTCCCAGGGCGGGAGGCGCCTATGGCTACACCTTC.

The V call is TRBV4-1, the J call TRBJ1-2; 8 bases line up with TRBD1. The V gene end was trimmed by 8 bases and the J gene end by 3 bases; junction bases not matched to a gene: 2. The germline CDR1 and CDR2 sequences are MGHRA and YSYEKL. This CDR3 is built from 12 residues. The CDR3 region is CASGQGDYGYTF. The CDR3, as DNA: TGCGCCAGCGGACAGGGTGACTATGGCTACACCTTC.

The genes are TRBV7-2 and TRBJ2-7; no definite D call. Germline-derived CDR1 and CDR2 are SGHTA and FQGNSA. The CDR3 totals 15 residues. V dropped 3 bases and J dropped 7 bases, with 19 bases sitting between them. CDR3 sequence: CASSLGSLPALEQYF. The CDR3, as DNA: TGTGCCAGCAGCTTGGGCAGTCTTCCCGCTTTGGAGCAGTACTTC.

The V and J genes are TRBV19 and TRBJ1-1; D is undetermined. This CDR3 is built from 12 residues. In germline, CDR1 is LNHDA, CDR2 SQIVND (reference sequence). Deletions cut 5 bases from V and 1 base from J, with 5 bases between. The chain's CDR3 is CASSGRNTEAFF. The CDR3 DNA follows: TGTGCCAGTAGTGGGAGGAACACTGAAGCTTTCTTT.